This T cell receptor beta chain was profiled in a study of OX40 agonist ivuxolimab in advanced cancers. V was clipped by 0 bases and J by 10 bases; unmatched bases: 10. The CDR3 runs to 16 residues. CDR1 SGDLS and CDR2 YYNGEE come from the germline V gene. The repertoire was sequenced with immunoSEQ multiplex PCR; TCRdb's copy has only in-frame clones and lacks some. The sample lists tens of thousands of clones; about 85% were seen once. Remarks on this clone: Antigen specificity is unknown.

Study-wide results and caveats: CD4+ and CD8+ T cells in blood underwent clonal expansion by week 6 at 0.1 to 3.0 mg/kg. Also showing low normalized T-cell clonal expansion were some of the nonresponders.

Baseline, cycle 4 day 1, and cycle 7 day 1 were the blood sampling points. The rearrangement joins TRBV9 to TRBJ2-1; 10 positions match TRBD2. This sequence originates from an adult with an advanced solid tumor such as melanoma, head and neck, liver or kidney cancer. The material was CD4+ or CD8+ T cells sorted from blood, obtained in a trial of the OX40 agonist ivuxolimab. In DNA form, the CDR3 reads TGTGCCAGCAGCGTAGCTACAAGCGGGGGGGCTCGGGAGCAGTTCTTC. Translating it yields CASSVATSGGAREQFF.